This TCR beta chain was obtained from a study of shared clonotypes between healthy human individuals. Profiling relied on immunoSEQ multiplex PCR, and the TCRdb table lists in-frame clones only, not all of them. The sample lists a few million clones; around 92% were seen once. The ends were cut back, 1 base at V and 1 base at J, with 14 bases in the middle. This CDR3 spans 16 amino acids. Germline-derived CDR1 and CDR2 are SGHDN and FVKESK. Source material: naive CD4+ T cells from PBMCs. Subset specified: CD45RA+ positively selected. The chain is built from TRBV14 and TRBJ2-7; D not certain. The TCR was taken from a man younger than 35 in good health. Some clones in this sample may be carry-over from other donors' samples. DNA of the CDR3: TGTGCCAGCAGCCAAGGGTGGACGGGCAAATCCTACGAGCAGTACTTC. It codes for CASSQGWTGKSYEQYF. Supplemented by reference TRBV14 and TRBJ2-7, the full variable domain reads EAGVTQFPSHSVIEKGQTVTLRCDPISGHDNLYWYRRVMGKEIKFLLHFVKESKQDESGMPNNRFLAERTGGTYSTLKVQPAELEDSGVYFCASSQGWTGKSYEQYFGPGTRLTVT.